This TCR beta chain was documented in a study of T cell responses to AZD1222 COVID-19 vaccine (dated by TCRdb to about 2021). Turning to the overall study: Because spike-specific TCR depth and breadth did not differ between the two schedules, AZD1222 recipients who got a second dose at roughly 4 weeks were pooled with those who got a second dose at roughly 12 weeks. TCR sequencing covered roughly 230 trial participants: about 210 given two doses of AZD1222 and 26 given two doses of MenACWY control vaccine. Trial participants were enrolled by age into 18-55, 56-69 and 70-plus year subgroups, with about 150, 27 and 61 TCR-sequenced participants respectively.

On this clone itself: There is no known antigen for this receptor. Per-base qualities were not stored, and no clone one base away is much larger.

This specimen's time point label, per the study, means: baseline before first vaccination. Vaccinee samples were obtained from the UK trials COV001 and COV002, which included a single-blind randomized controlled phase 2/3 trial of AZD1222 (ChAdOx1 nCoV-19) in healthy adults. For TCRbeta chain sequencing, PBMC samples from trial participants were taken at day 0 and at day 28 after the second dose. Based on the germline V gene (reference sequence), the CDR1 and CDR2 sequences are SEHNR and FQNEAQ. V is reduced by 5 bases and J by 6 bases, leaving a spacing of 14 bases between them. From its cysteine to its phenylalanine, the CDR3 spans 14 amino acids. Left in the record is the CDR3 DNA by itself, 42 bases read in frame from the first base. Overall results and qualifications from the work: CD4 TCRs associated with the vaccine covered the entire spike protein, and the dominant responses were in regions 160-218 and 743-854. A significant rise in spike-specific TCR breadth and depth was observed after two AZD1222 doses relative to day 0 and relative to MenACWY recipients. No day 14 peak-response samples were available, so repertoires were characterized only after the peak T cell response. Most participants were white British and females outnumbered males, and the authors suggested that clonal diversity may have been underestimated. Only five to seven AZD1222 recipients were SARS-CoV-2 seropositive at baseline, limiting conclusions about previously exposed vaccinees. Reportedly, almost half of the unique spike-specific TCRs recognized epitopes lying outside the regions that are mutated in the B.1.351 and B.1.1.7 variants. The 56-69-year group was small, and its depth increase did not reach significance, likely because of low power.

The CDR3 regions of human TCRbeta chains were subjected to immunosequencing. The paper's processing steps were these. TCRs in the repertoires were compared against a reference library of SARS-CoV-2-specific TCRs that had been generated with the MIRA antigen-specificity platform. Breadth was defined as the fraction of unique TCRs that were SARS-CoV-2-associated, and depth was defined as the fraction of total T cells that were SARS-CoV-2-associated. Each spike-specific TCR was assigned to its reactive spike region and to a CD4 or CD8 class using the MIRA data. Log10-transformed breadth and depth values were compared by one-way ANOVA with Sidak's multiple comparisons tests. TCRdb obtained this table from immuneACCESS and retained in-frame rearrangements with V and J assigned. These tables miss some clones; where compared with another copy, unresolved V genes account for less than half of the shortfall, and the remainder is unexplained. V and J calls and clone size come straight from that table; D and trimming were deduced from the DNA. The sample data list around 150,000 clones, and approximately 94% of these were observed just once. The ten largest clones capture 0.95% to 1.5% of the sample.

Recombination connected TRBV7-9 to TRBJ1-3, with the D gene too uncertain to name. This clonotype was obtained from an adult in good health. This sample comprised peripheral blood, obtained on day 0 of AZD1222 vaccination. Here the CDR3 is given as CASSATGSQNTIYF. In nucleotide form, the sequence is TGTGCCAGCAGCGCGACCGGGTCACAAAACACCATATATTTT.